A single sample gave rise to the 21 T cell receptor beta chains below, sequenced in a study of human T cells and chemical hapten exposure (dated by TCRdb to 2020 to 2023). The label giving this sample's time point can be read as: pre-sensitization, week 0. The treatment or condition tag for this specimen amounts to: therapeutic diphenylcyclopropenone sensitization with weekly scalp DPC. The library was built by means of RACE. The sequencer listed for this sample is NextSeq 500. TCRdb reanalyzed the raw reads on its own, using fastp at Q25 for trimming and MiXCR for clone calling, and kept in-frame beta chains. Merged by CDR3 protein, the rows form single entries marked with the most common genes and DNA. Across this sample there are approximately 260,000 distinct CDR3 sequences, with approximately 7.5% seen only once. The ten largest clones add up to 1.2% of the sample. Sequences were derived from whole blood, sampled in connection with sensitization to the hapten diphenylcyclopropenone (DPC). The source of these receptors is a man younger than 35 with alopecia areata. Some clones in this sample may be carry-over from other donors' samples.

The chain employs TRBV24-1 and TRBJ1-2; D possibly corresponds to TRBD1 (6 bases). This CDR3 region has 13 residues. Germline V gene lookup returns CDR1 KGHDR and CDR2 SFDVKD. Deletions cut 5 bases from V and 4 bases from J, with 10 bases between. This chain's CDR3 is CATSAGRGYGYTF. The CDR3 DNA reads TGTGCCACCAGTGCCGGCAGGGGCTATGGCTACACCTTC.

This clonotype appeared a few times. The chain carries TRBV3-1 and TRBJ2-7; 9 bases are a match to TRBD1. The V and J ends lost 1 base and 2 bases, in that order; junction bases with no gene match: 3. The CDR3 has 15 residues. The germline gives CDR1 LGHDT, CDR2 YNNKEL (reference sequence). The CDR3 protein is CASSQGTGGPYEQYF. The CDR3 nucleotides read TGTGCCAGCAGCCAAGGAACAGGGGGCCCCTACGAGCAGTACTTC.

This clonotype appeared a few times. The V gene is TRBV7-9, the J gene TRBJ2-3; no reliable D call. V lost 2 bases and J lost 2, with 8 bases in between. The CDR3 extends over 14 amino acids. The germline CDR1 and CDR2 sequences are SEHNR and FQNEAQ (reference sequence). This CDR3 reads CASSLTLTTDTQYF. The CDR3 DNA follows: TGTGCCAGCAGCTTAACCCTGACCACAGATACGCAGTATTTT. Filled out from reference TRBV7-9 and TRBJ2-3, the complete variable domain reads DTGVSQNPRHKITKRGQNVTFRCDPISEHNRLYWYRQTLGQGPEFLTYFQNEAQLEKSRLLSDRFSAERPKGSFSTLEIQRTEQGDSAMYLCASSLTLTTDTQYFGPGTRLTVL.

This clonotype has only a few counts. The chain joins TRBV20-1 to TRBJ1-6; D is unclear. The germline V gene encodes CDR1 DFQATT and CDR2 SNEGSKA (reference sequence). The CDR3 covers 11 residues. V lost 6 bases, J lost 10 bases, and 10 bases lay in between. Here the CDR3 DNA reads TGCAGTGCCGATCCCGTGTCACCCCTCCACTTT. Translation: CSADPVSPLHF.

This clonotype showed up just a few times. The CDR3: CASSLVSGGKYF. The CDR3 DNA reads as TGTGCCAGCAGCTTAGTCAGCGGGGGGAAGTACTTC. V and J are TRBV11-2 and TRBJ2-5, with 9 positions matching TRBD2. Trimming removed 1 base from V and 12 bases from J; junction bases left unmatched: 3. The CDR3 spans 12 residues. The germline V gene has CDR1 SGHAT and CDR2 FQNNGV.

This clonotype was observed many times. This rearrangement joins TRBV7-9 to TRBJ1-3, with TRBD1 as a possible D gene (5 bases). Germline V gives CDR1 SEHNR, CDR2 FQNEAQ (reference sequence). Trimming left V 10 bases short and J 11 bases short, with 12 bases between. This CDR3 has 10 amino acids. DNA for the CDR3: TGTGCCACCCTCGAAGGGGCCATATATTTT. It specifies CATLEGAIYF.

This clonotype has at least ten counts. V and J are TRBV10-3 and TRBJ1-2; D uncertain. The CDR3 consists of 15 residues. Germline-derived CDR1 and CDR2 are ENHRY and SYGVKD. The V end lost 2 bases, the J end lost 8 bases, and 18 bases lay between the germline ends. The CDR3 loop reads CAISEPPIEGKGYTF. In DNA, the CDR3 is TGTGCCATCAGTGAGCCCCCCATCGAGGGCAAGGGCTACACCTTC.

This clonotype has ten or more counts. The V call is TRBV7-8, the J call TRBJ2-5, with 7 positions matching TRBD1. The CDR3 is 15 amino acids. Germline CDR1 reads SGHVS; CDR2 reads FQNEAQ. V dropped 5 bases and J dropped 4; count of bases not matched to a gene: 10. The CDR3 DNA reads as TGTGCCAGCAGCCTCGCCGGGACAGCGTCAGAGACCCAGTACTTC. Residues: CASSLAGTASETQYF.

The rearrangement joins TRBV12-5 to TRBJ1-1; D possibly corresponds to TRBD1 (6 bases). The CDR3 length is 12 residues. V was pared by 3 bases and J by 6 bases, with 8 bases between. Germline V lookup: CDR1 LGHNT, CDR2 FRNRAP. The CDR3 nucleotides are TGTGCTAGTGGTTTAGGGGGGGCTGAAGCTTTCTTT. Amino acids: CASGLGGAEAFF.

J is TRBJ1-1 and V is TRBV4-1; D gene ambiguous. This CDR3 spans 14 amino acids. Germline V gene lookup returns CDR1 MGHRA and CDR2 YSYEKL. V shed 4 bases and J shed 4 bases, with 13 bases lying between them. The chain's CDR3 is CASSLNPGFTEAFF. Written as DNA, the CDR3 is TGCGCCAGCAGCCTAAACCCGGGGTTCACTGAAGCTTTCTTT.

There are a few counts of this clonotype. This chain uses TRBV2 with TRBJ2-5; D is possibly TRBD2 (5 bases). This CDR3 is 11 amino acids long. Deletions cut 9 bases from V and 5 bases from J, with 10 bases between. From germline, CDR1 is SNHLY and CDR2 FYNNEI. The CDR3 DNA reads TGTGCCAGTGGAGGTCCGGAGACCCAGTACTTC. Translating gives CASGGPETQYF.

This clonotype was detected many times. CDR3 in DNA: TGTGCCATAACAGGGTCCGGAGATACGCAGTATTTT. It encodes CAITGSGDTQYF. The chain joins TRBV10-3 to TRBJ2-3; D perhaps matches TRBD1 (6 bases). V lost 9 bases and J lost 5, with 12 bases in between. Germline V lookup: CDR1 ENHRY, CDR2 SYGVKD. This CDR3 spans 12 amino acids.

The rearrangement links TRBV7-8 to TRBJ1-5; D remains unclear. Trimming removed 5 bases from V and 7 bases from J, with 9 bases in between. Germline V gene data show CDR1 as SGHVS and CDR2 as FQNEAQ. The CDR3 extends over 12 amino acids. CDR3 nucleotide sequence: TGTGCCAGCAGCCCACTAAGCCAGCCCCAGCATTTT. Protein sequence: CASSPLSQPQHF.

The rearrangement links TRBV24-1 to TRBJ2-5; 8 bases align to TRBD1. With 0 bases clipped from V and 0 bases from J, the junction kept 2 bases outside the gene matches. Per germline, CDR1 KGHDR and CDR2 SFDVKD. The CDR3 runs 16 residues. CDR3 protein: CATSDLQDRDQETQYF. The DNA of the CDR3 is TGTGCCACCAGTGATTTGCAGGACAGGGACCAAGAGACCCAGTACTTC.

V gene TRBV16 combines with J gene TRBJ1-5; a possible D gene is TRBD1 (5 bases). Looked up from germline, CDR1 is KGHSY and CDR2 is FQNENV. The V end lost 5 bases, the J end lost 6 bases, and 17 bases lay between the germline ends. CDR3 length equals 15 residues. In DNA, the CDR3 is TGTGCCAGCAGCTCCCACGGGGTTGGGGGTCAGCCCCAGCATTTT. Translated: CASSSHGVGGQPQHF.

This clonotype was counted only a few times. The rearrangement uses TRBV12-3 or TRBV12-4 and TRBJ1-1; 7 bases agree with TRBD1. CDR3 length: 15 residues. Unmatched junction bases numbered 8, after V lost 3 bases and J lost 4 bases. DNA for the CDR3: TGTGCCAGCAGTTTGACAGGGAAAGCGGGCACTGAAGCTTTCTTT. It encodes CASSLTGKAGTEAFF.

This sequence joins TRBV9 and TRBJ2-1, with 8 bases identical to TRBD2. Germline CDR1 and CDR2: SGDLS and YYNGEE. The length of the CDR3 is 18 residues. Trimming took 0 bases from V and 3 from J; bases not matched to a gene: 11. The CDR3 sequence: CASSVGIGKAGDYNEQFF. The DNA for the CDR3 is TGTGCCAGCAGCGTAGGGATCGGGAAAGCGGGGGACTACAATGAGCAGTTCTTC.

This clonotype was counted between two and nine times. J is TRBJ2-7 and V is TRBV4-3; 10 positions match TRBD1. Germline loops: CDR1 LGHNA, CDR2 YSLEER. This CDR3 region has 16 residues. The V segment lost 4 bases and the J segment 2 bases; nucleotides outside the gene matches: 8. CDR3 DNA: TGCGCCAGCAGCCCGACCGACAGGGGGCTCCCCTACGAGCAGTACTTC. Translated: CASSPTDRGLPYEQYF.

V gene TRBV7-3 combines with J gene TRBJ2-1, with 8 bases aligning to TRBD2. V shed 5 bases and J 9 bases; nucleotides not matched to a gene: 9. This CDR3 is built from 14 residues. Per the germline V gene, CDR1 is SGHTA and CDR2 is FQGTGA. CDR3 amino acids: CASSPQGLVGEQFF. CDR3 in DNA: TGTGCCAGCAGCCCCCAGGGACTAGTCGGTGAGCAGTTCTTC. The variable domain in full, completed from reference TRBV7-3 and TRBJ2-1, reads GAGVSQTPSNKVTEKGKYVELRCDPISGHTALYWYRQSLGQGPEFLIYFQGTGAADDSGLPNDRFFAVRPEGSVSTLKIQRTERGDSAVYLCASSPQGLVGEQFFGPGTRLTVL.

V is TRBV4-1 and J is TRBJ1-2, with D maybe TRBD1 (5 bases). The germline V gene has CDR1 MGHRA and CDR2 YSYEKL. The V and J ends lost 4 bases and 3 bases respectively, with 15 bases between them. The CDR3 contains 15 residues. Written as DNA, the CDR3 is TGCGCCAGCAGCCCGCTTCACGCGGGGGACTATGGCTACACCTTC. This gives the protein CASSPLHAGDYGYTF.

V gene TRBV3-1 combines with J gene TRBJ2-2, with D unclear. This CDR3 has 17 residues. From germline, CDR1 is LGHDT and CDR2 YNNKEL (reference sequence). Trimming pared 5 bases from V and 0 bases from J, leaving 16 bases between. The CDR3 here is CASSYKVSAANTGELFF. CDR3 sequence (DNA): TGTGCCAGCAGCTACAAGGTTTCAGCTGCGAACACCGGGGAGCTGTTTTTT.